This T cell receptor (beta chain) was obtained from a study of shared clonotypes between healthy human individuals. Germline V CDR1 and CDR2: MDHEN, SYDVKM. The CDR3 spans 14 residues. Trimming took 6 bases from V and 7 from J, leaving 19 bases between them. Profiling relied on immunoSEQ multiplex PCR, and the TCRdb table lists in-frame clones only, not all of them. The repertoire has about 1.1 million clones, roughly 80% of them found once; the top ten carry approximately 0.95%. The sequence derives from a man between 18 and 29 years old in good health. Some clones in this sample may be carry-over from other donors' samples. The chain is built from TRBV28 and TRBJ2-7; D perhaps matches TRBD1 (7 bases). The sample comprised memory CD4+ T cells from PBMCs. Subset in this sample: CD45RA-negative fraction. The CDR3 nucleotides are TGTGCCAGCAGACCCTCGCGGCAGGGGGGTGAGCAGTACTTC. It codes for CASRPSRQGGEQYF.